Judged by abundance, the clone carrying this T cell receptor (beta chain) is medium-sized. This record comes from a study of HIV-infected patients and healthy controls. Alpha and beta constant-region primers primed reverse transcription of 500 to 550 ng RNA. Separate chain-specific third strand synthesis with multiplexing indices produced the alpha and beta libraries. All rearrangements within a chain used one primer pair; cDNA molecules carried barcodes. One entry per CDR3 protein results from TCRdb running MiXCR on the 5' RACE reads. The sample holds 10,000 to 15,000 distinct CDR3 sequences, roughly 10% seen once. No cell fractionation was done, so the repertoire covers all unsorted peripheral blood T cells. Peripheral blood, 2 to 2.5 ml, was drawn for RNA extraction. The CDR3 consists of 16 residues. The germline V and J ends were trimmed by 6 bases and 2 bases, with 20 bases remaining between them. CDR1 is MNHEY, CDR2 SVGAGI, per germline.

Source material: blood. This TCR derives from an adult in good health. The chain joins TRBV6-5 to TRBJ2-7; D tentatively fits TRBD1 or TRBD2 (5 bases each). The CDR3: CASRRKGTLSAYEQYF. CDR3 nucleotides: TGTGCCAGCAGACGGAAGGGGACCCTTTCTGCCTACGAGCAGTACTTC.